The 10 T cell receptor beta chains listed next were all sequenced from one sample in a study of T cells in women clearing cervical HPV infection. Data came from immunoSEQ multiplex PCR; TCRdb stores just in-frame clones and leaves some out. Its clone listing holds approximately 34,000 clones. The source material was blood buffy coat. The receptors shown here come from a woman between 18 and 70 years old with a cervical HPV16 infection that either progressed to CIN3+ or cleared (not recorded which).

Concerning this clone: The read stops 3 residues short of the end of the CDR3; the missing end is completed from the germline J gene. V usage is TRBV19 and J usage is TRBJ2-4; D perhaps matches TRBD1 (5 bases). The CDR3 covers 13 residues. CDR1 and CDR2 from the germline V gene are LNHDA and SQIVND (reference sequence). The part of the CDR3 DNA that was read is TGTGCCAGTACCCAGGACAAGGGCTATGGT. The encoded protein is CASTQDKGYG. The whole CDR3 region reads CASTQDKGYGQYF. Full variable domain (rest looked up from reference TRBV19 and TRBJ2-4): DGGITQSPKYLFRKEGQNVTLSCEQNLNHDAMYWYRQDPGQGLRLIYYSQIVNDFQKGDIAEGYSVSREKKESFPLTVTSAQKNPTAFYLCASTQDKGYGQYFGAGTRLSVL.

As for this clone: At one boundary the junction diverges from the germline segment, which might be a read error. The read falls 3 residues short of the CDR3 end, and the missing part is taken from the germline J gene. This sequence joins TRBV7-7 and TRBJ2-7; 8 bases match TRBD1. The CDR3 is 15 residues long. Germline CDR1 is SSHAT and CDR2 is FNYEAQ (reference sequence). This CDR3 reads CAISAGDRPSYEQYF. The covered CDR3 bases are TGTGCCATCAGCGCCGGGGACAGGCCTTCCTACGAG.

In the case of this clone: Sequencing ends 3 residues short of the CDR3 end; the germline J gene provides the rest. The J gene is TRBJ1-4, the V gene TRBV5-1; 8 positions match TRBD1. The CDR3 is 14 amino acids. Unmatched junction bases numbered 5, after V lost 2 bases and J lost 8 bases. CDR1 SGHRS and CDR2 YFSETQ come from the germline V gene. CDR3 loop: CASSFTGGDEKLFF. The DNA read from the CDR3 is TGCGCCAGCAGCTTTACAGGGGGGGACGAAAAA.

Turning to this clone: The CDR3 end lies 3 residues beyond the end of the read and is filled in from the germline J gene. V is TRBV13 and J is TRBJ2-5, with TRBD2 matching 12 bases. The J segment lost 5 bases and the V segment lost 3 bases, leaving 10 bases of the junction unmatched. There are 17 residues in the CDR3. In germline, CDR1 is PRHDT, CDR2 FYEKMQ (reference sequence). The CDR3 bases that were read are TGTGCCAGCAGCTTCCTCGGACTAGCGGGGACCGGGGAGACC. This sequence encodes CASSFLGLAGTGET. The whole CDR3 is CASSFLGLAGTGETQYF. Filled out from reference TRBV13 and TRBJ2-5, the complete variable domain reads AAGVIQSPRHLIKEKRETATLKCYPIPRHDTVYWYQQGPGQDPQFLISFYEKMQSDKGSIPDRFSAQQFSDYHSELNMSSLELGDSALYFCASSFLGLAGTGETQYFGPGTRLLVL.

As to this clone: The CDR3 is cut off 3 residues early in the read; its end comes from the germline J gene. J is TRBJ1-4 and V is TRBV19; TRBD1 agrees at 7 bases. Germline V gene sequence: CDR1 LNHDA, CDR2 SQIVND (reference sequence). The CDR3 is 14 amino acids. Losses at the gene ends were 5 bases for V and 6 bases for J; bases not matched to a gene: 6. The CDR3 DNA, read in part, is TGTGCCAGTAGTCCCGGGACAGCAGATGAAAAA. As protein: CASSPGTADEK. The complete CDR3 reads CASSPGTADEKLFF.

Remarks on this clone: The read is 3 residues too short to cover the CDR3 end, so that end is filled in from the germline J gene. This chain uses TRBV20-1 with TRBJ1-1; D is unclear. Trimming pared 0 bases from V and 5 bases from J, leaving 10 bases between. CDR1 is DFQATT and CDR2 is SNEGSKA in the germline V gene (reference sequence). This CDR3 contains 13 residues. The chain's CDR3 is CSARDPGRTEAFF. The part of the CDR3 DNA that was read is TGCAGTGCTAGAGATCCGGGGAGGACTGAA.

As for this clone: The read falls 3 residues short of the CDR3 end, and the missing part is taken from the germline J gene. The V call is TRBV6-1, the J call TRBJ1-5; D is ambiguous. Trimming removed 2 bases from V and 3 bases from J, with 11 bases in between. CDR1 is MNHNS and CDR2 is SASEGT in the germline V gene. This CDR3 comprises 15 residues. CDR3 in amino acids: CASSEITGSNQPQHF. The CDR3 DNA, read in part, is TGTGCCAGCAGTGAAATTACTGGTTCCAATCAGCCC.

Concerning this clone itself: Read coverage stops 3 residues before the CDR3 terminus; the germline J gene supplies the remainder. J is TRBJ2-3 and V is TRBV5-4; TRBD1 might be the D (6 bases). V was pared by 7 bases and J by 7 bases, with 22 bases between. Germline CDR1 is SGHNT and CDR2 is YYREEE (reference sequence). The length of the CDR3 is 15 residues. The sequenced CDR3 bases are TGTGCCAGCTCGAAAGGGGGTCAGGGGAGATATACG. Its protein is CASSKGGQGRYT. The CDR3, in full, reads CASSKGGQGRYTQYF.

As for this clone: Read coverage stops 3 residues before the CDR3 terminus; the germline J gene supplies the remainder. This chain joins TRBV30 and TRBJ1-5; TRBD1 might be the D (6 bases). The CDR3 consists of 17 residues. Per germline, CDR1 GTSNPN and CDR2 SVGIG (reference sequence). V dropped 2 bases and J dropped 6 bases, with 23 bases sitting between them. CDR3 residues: CAWSRPGAPQGGQPQHF. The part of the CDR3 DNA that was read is TGTGCCTGGAGTCGCCCCGGGGCTCCCCAAGGGGGTCAGCCC.

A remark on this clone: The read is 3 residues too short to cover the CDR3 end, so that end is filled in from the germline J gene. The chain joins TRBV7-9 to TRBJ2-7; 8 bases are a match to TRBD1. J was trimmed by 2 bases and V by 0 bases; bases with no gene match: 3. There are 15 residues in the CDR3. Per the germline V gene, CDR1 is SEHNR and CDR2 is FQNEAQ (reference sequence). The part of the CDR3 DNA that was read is TGTGCCAGCAGCTTAGCAGGGGACAGGACCTACGAG. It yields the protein CASSLAGDRTYE. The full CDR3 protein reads CASSLAGDRTYEQYF.